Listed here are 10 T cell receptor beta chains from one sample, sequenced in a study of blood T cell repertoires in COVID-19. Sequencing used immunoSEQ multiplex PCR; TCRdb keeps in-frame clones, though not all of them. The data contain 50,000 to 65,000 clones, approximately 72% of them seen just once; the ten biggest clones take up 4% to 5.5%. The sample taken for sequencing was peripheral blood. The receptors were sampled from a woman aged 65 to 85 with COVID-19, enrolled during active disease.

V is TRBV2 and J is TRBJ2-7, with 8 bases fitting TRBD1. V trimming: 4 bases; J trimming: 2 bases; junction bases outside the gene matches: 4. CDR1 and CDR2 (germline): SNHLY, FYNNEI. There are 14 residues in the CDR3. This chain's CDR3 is CASSGRQGTYEQYF. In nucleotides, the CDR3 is TGTGCCAGCAGTGGGAGACAGGGGACCTACGAGCAGTACTTC.

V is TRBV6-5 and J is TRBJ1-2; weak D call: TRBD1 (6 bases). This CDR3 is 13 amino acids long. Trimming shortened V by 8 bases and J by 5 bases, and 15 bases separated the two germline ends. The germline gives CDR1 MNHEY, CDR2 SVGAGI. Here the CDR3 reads CASGRGGRYGYTF. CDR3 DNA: TGTGCCAGCGGCAGGGGCGGTCGGTATGGCTACACCTTC.

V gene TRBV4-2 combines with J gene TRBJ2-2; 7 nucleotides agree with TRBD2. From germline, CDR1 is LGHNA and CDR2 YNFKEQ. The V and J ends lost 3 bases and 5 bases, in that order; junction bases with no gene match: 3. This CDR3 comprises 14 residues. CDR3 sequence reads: CASSHSSGTGELFF. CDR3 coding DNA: TGTGCCAGCAGCCATAGTAGCGGGACCGGGGAGCTGTTTTTT.

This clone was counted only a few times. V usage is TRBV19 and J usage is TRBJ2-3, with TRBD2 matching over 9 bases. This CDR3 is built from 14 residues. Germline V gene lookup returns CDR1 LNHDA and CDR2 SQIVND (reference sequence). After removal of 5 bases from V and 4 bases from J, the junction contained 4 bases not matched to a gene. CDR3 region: CASSSLAGADTQYF. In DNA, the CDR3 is TGTGCCAGTAGTTCCTTAGCGGGGGCAGATACGCAGTATTTT.

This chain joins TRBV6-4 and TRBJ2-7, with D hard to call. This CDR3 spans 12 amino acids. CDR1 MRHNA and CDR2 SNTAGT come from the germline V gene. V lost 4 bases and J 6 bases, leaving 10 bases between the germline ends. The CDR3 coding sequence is TGTGCCAGCAGTGTAGTTCTGCTCGAGCAGTACTTC. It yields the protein CASSVVLLEQYF.

CDR3 loop: CASSLEGLGNHPYEQYF. Here the CDR3 DNA reads TGTGCCAGCAGCTTAGAGGGGTTAGGGAACCACCCCTACGAGCAGTACTTC. The chain carries TRBV7-2 and TRBJ2-7; D is perhaps TRBD1 (5 bases). The CDR3 contains 17 residues. Germline V gene lookup returns CDR1 SGHTA and CDR2 FQGNSA. V lost 1 base, J lost 2 bases, and 18 bases lay in between.

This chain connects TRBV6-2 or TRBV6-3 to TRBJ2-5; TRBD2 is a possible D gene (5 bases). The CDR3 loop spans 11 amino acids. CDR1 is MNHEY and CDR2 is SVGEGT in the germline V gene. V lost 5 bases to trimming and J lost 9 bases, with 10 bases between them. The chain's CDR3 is CASSLEEAQYF. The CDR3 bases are TGTGCCAGCAGTCTCGAGGAGGCCCAGTACTTC.

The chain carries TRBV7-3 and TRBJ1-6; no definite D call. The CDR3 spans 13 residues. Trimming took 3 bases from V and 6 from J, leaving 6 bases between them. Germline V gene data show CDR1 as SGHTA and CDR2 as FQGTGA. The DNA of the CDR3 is TGTGCCAGCAGCTTCCAATCTAATTCACCCCTCCACTTT. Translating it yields CASSFQSNSPLHF.

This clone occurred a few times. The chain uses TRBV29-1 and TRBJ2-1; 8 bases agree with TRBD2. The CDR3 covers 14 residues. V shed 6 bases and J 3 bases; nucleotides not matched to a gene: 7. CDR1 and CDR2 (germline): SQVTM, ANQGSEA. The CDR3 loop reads CSVDTSGLYNEQFF. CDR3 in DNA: TGCAGCGTGGATACTAGCGGCCTCTACAATGAGCAGTTCTTC.

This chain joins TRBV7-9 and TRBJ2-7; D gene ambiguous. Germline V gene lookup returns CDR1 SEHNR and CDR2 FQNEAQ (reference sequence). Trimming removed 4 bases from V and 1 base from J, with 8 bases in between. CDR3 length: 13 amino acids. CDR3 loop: CASSSRGSYEQYF. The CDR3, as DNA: TGTGCCAGCAGCTCCAGAGGTTCCTACGAGCAGTACTTC.